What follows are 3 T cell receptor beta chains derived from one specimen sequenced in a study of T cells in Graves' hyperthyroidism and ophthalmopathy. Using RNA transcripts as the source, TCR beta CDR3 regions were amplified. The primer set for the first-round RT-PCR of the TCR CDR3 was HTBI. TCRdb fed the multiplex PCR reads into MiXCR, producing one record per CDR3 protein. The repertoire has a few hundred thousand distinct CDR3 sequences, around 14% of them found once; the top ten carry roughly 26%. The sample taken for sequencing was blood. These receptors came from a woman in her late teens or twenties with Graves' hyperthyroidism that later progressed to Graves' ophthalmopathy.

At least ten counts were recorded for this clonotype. The CDR3 is CASSYSGGDVETQYF. The CDR3 DNA reads TGTGCCAGCAGTTACTCGGGGGGGGACGTAGAGACCCAGTACTTC. The chain carries TRBV27 and TRBJ2-5, with 8 bases that match TRBD2. The CDR3 is 15 amino acids. The V and J ends lost 4 bases and 4 bases, in that order; junction bases with no gene match: 8. Looked up from germline, CDR1 is MNHEY and CDR2 is SMNVEV (reference sequence).

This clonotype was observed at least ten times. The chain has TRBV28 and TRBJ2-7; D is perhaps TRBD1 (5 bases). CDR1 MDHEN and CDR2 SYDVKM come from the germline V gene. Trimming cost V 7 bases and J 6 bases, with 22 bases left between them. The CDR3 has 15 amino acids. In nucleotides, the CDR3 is TGTGCCAGCAACAACCCTGTAGGGGTTCCGTTCGAGCAGTACTTC. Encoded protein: CASNNPVGVPFEQYF.

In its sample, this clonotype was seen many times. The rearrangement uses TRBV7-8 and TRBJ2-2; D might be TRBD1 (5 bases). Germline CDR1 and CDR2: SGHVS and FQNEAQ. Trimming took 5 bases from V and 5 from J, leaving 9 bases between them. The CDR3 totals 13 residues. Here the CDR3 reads CASSRGQTGELFF. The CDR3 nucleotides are TGTGCCAGCAGCCGAGGACAAACCGGGGAGCTGTTTTTT.